These 2 T cell receptor beta chains were all obtained from the same sample, sequenced in a study of blood T cell repertoires in COVID-19 (dated by TCRdb to 2019 to 2021). Library preparation employed the immunoSEQ multiplex PCR assay. Held by TCRdb, this immuneACCESS table contains in-frame sequences only and omits some clones. Under half of the omission traces to an unresolved V gene where checked; the cause of the rest is unknown. This sample gives some 360,000 clones in total; roughly 90% of them show up just once. The ten top clones hold approximately 0.93% of the sample. What was sequenced was PBMCs or T cells enriched from blood (not recorded which). Receptors were obtained from a woman under 40 who had been exposed to COVID-19.

The chain employs TRBV7-9 and TRBJ2-3; no clear D. V was clipped by 4 bases and J by 0 bases, with 17 bases between them. Per the germline V gene, CDR1 is SEHNR and CDR2 is FQNEAQ (reference sequence). The CDR3 runs 17 residues. The CDR3 region has the DNA TGTGCCAGCAGCTCCCCCGCAACTTCTTATAGCACAGATACGCAGTATTTT. This codes for CASSSPATSYSTDTQYF.

The chain joins TRBV28 to TRBJ1-1; 8 positions agree with TRBD1. The junction had 13 bases not matched to a gene; V was cut back by 1 base and J by 3 bases. The V gene's germline CDR1 is MDHEN and CDR2 SYDVKM. This CDR3 is built from 18 residues. The CDR3: CASSLFILGDRLDTEAFF. CDR3 coding DNA: TGTGCCAGCAGTTTATTCATCCTCGGGGACAGGTTAGACACTGAAGCTTTCTTT. Full variable domain (remainder filled in from reference TRBV28 and TRBJ1-1): DVKVTQSSRYLVKRTGEKVFLECVQDMDHENMFWYRQDPGLGLRLIYFSYDVKMKEKGDIPEGYSVSREKKERFSLILESASTNQTSMYLCASSLFILGDRLDTEAFFGQGTRLTVV.